The 4 T cell receptor beta chains given below trace back to one sample, sequenced in a study of graft-versus-host responses after intestinal transplantation. TCRdb's table, derived via immunoSEQ multiplex PCR, lists solely in-frame clones and lacks some. The repertoire holds some 76,000 clones, with roughly 84% as singletons. Which antigens these TCRs recognize remains unknown. Sequenced material: unstimulated CD8+ T cells sorted from spleen or lymph node cells, taken before transplant. The origin of the receptors is a human donor who was the organ donor for an intestinal transplant.

J is TRBJ2-6 and V is TRBV18, with 9 bases matching TRBD1. The germline gives CDR1 KGHSH, CDR2 LQKENI. Trimming cost V 6 bases and J 3 bases; bases outside gene matches: 12. This CDR3 has 18 residues. CDR3 DNA: TGTGCCAGCTCGCGCGTCGGGACAGGGTTCCATGGGGCCAACGTCCTGACTTTC. As protein: CASSRVGTGFHGANVLTF.

This clone was counted between two and nine times. For the CDR3, the DNA is TGTGCCAGCAGCTTATTGGACAGGGGGGCATCGGGCGAGCAGTACTTC. Its translation: CASSLLDRGASGEQYF. The V call is TRBV7-9, the J call TRBJ2-7; 10 nucleotides line up with TRBD1. The V segment lost 2 bases and the J segment 6 bases; nucleotides outside the gene matches: 10. Germline V gene sequence: CDR1 SEHNR, CDR2 FQNEAQ (reference sequence). The length of the CDR3 is 16 residues.

The DNA of the CDR3 is TGTGCCAGCAGCGGCGGATATGGCTACACCTTC. It yields the protein CASSGGYGYTF. The chain is built from TRBV9 and TRBJ1-2; no reliable D call. The CDR3 contains 11 residues. Germline V gene sequence: CDR1 SGDLS, CDR2 YYNGEE. Trimming removed 3 bases at V and 5 bases at J, with 5 bases between.

The chain employs TRBV7-9 and TRBJ1-2; 11 bases are a match to TRBD1. The trim removed 4 bases at V and 3 bases at J, leaving 13 bases unmatched. This CDR3 region has 18 residues. CDR1 SEHNR and CDR2 FQNEAQ come from the germline V gene (reference sequence). The CDR3 is CASSSWTLGTGGDYGYTF. CDR3 nucleotides: TGTGCCAGCAGCTCTTGGACCCTCGGGACAGGGGGGGACTATGGCTACACCTTC.